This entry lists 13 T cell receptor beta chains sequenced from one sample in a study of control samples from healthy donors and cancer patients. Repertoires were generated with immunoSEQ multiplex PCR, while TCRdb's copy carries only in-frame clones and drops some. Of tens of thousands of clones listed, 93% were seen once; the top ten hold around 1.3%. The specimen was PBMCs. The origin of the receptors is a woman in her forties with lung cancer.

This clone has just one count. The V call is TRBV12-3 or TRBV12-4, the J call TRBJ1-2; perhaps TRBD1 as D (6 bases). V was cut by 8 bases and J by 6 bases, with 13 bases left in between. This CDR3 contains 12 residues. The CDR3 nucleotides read TGTGCCAGCCACCAGGGGAGGGATGGCTACACCTTC. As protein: CASHQGRDGYTF.

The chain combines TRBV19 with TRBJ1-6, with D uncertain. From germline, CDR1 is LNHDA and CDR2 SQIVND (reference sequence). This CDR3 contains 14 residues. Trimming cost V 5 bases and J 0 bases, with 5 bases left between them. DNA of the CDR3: TGTGCCAGTAGTCAGAGCTCCTATAATTCACCCCTCCACTTT. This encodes CASSQSSYNSPLHF.

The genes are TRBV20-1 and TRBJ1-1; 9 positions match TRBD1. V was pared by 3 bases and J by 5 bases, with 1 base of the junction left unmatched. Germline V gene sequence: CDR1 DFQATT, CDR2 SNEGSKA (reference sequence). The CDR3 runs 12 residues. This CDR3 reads CSASDRGTEAFF. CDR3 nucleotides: TGCAGTGCTAGTGACAGGGGGACTGAAGCTTTCTTT.

CDR3 loop: CATSAGTGNTEAFF. The CDR3 DNA reads TGTGCCACCAGTGCTGGGACAGGGAATACTGAAGCTTTCTTT. This rearrangement joins TRBV24-1 to TRBJ1-1; TRBD1 agrees at 9 bases. V gave up 5 bases and J gave up 5 bases; unmatched junction bases: 5. Germline-derived CDR1 and CDR2 are KGHDR and SFDVKD. The CDR3 runs to 14 residues.

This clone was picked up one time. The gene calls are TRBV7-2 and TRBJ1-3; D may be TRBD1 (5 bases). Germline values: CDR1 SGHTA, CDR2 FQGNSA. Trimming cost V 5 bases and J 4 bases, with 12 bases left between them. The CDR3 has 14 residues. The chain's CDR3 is CASSPSGPGNTIYF. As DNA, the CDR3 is TGTGCCAGCAGCCCCTCAGGGCCAGGAAACACCATATATTTT. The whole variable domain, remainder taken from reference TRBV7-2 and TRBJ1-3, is GAGVSQSPSNKVTEKGKDVELRCDPISGHTALYWYRQSLGQGLEFLIYFQGNSAPDKSGLPSDRFSAERTGGSVSTLTIQRTQQEDSAVYLCASSPSGPGNTIYFGEGSWLTVV.

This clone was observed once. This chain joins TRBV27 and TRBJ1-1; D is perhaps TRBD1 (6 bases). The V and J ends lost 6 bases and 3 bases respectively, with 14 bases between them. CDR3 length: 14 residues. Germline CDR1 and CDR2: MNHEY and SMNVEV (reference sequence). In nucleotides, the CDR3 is TGTGCCAGCAGCCCCCTCGGGGGGCACACTGAAGCTTTCTTT. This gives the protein CASSPLGGHTEAFF.

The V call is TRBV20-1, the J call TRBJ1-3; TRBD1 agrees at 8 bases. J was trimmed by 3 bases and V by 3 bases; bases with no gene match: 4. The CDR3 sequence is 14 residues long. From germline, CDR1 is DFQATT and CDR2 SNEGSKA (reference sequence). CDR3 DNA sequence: TGCAGTGCTAGTGGACAGGGAGGTGGAAACACCATATATTTT. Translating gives CSASGQGGGNTIYF.

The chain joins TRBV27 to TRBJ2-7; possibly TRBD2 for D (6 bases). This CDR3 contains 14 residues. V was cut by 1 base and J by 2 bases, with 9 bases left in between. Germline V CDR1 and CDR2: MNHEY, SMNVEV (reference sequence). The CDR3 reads CASSLWTTAYEQYF. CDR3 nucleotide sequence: TGTGCCAGCAGTTTATGGACTACGGCCTACGAGCAGTACTTC.

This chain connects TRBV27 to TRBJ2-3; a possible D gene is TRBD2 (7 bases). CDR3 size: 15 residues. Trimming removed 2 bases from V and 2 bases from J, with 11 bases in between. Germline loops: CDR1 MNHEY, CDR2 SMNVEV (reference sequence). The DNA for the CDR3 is TGTGCCAGCAGTTTAATGGCGGGGGCCACAGATACGCAGTATTTT. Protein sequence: CASSLMAGATDTQYF.

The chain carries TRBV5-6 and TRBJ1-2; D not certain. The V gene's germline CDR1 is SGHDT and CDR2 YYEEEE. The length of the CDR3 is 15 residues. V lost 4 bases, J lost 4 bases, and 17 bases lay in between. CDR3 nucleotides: TGTGCCAGCAGCGCTATCGGAGGGAAGTTCTATGGCTACACCTTC. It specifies CASSAIGGKFYGYTF. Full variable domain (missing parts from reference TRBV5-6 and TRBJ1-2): DAGVTQSPTHLIKTRGQQVTLRCSPKSGHDTVSWYQQALGQGPQFIFQYYEEEERQRGNFPDRFSGHQFPNYSSELNVNALLLGDSALYLCASSAIGGKFYGYTFGSGTRLTVV.

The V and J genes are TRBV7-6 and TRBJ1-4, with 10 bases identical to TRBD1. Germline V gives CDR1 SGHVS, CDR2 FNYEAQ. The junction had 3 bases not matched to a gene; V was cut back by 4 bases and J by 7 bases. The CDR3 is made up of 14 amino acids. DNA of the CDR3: TGTGCCAGCAGCTCGGGACAGGGGTTTGAAAAACTGTTTTTT. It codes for CASSSGQGFEKLFF.

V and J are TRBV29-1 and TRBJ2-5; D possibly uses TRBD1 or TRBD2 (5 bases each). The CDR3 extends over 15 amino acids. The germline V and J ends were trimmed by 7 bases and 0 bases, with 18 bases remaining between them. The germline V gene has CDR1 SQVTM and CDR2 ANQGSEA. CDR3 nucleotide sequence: TGCAGCGCAATGGGGACGGTGCGGTACCAAGAGACCCAGTACTTC. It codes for CSAMGTVRYQETQYF. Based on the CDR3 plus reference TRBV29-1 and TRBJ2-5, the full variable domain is SAVISQKPSRDICQRGTSLTIQCQVDSQVTMMFWYRQQPGQSLTLIATANQGSEATYESGFVIDKFPISRPNLTFSTLTVSNMSPEDSSIYLCSAMGTVRYQETQYFGPGTRLLVL.

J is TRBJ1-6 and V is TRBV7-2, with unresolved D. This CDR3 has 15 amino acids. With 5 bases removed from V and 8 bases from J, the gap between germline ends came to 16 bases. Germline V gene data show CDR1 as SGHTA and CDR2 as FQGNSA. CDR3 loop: CASSPTRTNYSPLHF. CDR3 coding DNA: TGTGCCAGCAGCCCCACTCGGACGAATTATTCACCCCTCCACTTT.